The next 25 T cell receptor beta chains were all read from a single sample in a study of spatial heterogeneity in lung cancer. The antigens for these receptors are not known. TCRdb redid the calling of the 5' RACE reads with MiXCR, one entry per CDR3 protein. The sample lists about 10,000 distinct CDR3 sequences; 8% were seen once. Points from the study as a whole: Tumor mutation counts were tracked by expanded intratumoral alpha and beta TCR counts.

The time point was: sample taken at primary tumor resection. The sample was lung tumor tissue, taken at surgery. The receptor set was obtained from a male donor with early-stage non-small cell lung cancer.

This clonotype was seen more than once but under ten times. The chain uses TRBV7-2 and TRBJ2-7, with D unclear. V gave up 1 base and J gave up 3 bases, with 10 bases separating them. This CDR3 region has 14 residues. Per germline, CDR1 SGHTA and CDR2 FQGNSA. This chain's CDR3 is CASSLGPRDYEQYF. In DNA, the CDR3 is TGTGCCAGCAGCTTAGGACCGAGAGACTACGAGCAGTACTTC. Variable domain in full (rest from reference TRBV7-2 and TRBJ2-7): GAGVSQSPSNKVTEKGKDVELRCDPISGHTALYWYRQSLGQGLEFLIYFQGNSAPDKSGLPSDRFSAERTGGSVSTLTIQRTQQEDSAVYLCASSLGPRDYEQYFGPGTRLTVT.

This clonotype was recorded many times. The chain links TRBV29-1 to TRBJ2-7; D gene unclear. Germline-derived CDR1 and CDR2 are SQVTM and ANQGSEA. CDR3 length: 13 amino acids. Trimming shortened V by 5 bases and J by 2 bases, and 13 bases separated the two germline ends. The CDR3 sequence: CSVQTAGPYEQYF. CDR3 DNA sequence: TGCAGCGTTCAAACAGCAGGCCCCTACGAGCAGTACTTC.

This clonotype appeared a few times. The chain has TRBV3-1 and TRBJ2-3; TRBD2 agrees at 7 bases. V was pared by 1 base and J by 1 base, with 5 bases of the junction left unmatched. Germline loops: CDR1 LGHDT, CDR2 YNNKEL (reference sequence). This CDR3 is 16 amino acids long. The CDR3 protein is CASSQGTRTGTDTQYF. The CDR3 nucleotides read TGTGCCAGCAGCCAAGGGACTAGGACGGGCACAGATACGCAGTATTTT.

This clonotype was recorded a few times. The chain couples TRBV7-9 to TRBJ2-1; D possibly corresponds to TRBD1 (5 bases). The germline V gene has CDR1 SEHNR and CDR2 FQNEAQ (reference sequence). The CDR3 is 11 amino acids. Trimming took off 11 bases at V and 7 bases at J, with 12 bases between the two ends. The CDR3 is CAVGDGNEQFF. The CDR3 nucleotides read TGTGCCGTAGGGGATGGAAATGAGCAGTTCTTC.

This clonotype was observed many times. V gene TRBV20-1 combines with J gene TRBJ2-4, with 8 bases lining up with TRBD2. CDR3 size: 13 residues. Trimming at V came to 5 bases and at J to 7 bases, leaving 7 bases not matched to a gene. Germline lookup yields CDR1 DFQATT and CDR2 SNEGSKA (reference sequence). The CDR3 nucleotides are TGCAGTGCTTTCCTAGCGGGTAACAACATTCAGTACTTC. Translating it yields CSAFLAGNNIQYF.

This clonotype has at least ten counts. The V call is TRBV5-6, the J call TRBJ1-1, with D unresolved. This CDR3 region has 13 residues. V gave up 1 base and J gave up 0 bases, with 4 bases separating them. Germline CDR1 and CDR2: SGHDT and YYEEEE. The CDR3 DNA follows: TGTGCCAGCAGCTTGTACGTGAACACTGAAGCTTTCTTT. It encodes CASSLYVNTEAFF.

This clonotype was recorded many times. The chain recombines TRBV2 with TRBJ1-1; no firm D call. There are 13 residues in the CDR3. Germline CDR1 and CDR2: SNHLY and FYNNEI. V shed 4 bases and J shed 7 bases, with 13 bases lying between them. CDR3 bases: TGTGCCAGCAGTGGCCCGGGCGAGCTTGAAGCTTTCTTT. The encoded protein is CASSGPGELEAFF.

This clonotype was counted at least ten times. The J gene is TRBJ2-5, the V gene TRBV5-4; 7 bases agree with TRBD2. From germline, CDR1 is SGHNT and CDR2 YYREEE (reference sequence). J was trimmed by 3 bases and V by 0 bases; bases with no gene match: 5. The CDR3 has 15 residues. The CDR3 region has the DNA TGTGCCAGCAGCTTGGGACTAGCCGCGGAAGAGACCCAGTACTTC. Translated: CASSLGLAAEETQYF.

The chain's CDR3 is CASSYSFDGNYGYTF. For the CDR3, the DNA is TGTGCCAGCAGTTACTCGTTTGACGGCAACTATGGCTACACCTTC. The chain is built from TRBV6-2 or TRBV6-3 and TRBJ1-2; no firm D call. CDR1 and CDR2 from the germline V gene are MNHEY and SVGEGT. V lost 0 bases and J lost 2, with 10 bases in between. CDR3 size: 15 residues.

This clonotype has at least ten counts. Written as DNA, the CDR3 is TGTGCCAGCACCCGGACTAGCGGGCAAGAGACCCAGTACTTC. Translating gives CASTRTSGQETQYF. The chain carries TRBV11-2 and TRBJ2-5; 11 nucleotides line up with TRBD2. Germline CDR1 SGHAT, CDR2 FQNNGV. Trimming cost V 7 bases and J 2 bases; bases outside gene matches: 3. This CDR3 contains 14 residues.

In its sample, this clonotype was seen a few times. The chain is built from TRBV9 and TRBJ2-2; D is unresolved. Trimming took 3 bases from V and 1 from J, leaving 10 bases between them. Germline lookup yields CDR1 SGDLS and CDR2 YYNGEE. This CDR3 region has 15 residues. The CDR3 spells CASSEDLGNTGELFF. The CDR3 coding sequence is TGTGCCAGCAGCGAGGACCTTGGGAACACCGGGGAGCTGTTTTTT.

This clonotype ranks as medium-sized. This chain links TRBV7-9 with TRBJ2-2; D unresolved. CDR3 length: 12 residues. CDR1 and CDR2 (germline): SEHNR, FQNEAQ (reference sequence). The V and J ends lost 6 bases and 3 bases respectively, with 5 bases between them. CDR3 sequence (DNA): TGTGCCAGCAGTTTTCACACCGGGGAGCTGTTTTTT. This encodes CASSFHTGELFF. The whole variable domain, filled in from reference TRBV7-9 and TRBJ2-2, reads DTGVSQNPRHKITKRGQNVTFRCDPISEHNRLYWYRQTLGQGPEFLTYFQNEAQLEKSRLLSDRFSAERPKGSFSTLEIQRTEQGDSAMYLCASSFHTGELFFGEGSRLTVL.

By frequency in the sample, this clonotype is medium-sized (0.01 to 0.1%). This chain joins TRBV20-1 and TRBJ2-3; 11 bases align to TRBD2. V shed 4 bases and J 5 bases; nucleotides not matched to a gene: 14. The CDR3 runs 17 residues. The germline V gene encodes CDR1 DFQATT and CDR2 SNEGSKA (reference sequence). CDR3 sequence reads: CSATEGLAGGPRDTQYF. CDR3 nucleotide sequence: TGCAGTGCTACGGAGGGGTTAGCGGGGGGGCCGCGAGATACGCAGTATTTT.

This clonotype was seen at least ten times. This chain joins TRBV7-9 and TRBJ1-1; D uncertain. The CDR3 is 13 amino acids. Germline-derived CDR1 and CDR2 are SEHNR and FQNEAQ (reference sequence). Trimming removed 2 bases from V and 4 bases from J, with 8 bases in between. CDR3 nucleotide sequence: TGTGCCAGCAGCTTAAAGGTTGGCACTGAAGCTTTCTTT. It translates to CASSLKVGTEAFF.

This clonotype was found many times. The CDR3 nucleotides are TGTGCCAGCAGCCAAGCACTCGGGACTAGCGGGGGGAGGGAGCAGTTCTTC. Encoded protein: CASSQALGTSGGREQFF. This chain links TRBV4-2 with TRBJ2-1, with TRBD2 matching 15 bases. Unmatched junction bases numbered 8, after V lost 1 base and J lost 10 bases. This CDR3 region has 17 residues. Germline-derived CDR1 and CDR2 are LGHNA and YNFKEQ.

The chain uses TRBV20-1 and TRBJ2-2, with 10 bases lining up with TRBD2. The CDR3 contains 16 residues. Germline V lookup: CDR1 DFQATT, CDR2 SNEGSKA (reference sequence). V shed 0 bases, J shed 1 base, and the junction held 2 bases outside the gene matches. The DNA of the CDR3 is TGCAGTGCTAGAGATCGACTAGCGGGGAACACCGGGGAGCTGTTTTTT. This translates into CSARDRLAGNTGELFF.

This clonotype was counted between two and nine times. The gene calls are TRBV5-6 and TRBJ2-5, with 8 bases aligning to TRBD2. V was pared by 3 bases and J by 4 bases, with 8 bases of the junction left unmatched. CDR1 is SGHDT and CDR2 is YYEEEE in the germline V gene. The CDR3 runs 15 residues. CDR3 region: CASSWIAGRGETQYF. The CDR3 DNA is TGTGCCAGCAGCTGGATAGCGGGAAGGGGAGAGACCCAGTACTTC.

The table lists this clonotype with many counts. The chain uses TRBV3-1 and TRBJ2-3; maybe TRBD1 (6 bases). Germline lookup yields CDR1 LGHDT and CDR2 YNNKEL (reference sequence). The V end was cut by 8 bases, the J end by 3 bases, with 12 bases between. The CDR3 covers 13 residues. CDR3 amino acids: CASEGRGTDTQYF. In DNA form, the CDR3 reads TGTGCCAGCGAGGGCAGGGGTACAGATACGCAGTATTTT.

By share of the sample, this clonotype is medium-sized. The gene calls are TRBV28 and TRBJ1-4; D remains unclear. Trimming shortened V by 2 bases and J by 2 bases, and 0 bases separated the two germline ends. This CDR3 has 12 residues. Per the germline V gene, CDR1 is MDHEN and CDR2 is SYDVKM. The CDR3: CASSLTNEKLFF. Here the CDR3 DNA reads TGTGCCAGCAGTTTAACTAATGAAAAACTGTTTTTT.

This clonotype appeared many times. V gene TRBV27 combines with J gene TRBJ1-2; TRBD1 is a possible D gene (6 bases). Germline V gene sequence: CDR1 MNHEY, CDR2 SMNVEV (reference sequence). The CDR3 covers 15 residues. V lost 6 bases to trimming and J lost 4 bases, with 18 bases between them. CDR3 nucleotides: TGTGCCAGCAGGCAGGGGCAGGGGATTATCTATGGCTACACCTTC. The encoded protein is CASRQGQGIIYGYTF.

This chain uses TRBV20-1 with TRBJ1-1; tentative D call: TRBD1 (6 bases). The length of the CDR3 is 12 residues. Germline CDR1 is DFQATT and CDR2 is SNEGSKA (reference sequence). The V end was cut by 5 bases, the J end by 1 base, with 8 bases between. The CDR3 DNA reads TGCAGTGCTCAGACAGGGAACACTGAAGCTTTCTTT. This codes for CSAQTGNTEAFF.

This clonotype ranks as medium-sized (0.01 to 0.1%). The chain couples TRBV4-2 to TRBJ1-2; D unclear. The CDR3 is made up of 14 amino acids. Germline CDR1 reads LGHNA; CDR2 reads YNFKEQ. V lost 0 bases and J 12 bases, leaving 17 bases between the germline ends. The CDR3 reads CASSQDRRRPDDTF. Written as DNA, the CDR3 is TGTGCCAGCAGCCAAGATAGGAGACGGCCTGATGACACCTTC.

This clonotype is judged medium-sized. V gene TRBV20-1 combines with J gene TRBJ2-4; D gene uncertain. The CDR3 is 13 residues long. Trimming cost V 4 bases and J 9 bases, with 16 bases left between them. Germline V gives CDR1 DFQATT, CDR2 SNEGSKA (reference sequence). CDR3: CSAMDVGLSIQYF. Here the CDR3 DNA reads TGCAGTGCTATGGACGTCGGGTTAAGCATTCAGTACTTC.

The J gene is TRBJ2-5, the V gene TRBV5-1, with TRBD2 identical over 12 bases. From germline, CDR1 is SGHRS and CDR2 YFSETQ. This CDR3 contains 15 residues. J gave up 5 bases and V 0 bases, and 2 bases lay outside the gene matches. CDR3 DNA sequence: TGCGCCAGCAGCTTGGCCGGGACTAGCGGGGAGACCCAGTACTTC. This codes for CASSLAGTSGETQYF.

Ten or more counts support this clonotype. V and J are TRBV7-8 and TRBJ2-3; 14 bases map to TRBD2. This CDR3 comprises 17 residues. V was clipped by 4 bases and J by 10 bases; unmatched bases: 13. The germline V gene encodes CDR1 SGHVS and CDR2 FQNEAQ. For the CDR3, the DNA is TGTGCCAGCAGCTGGGCGGGGGGACTAGCGGGAGTGAATCCGCAGTATTTT. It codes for CASSWAGGLAGVNPQYF.